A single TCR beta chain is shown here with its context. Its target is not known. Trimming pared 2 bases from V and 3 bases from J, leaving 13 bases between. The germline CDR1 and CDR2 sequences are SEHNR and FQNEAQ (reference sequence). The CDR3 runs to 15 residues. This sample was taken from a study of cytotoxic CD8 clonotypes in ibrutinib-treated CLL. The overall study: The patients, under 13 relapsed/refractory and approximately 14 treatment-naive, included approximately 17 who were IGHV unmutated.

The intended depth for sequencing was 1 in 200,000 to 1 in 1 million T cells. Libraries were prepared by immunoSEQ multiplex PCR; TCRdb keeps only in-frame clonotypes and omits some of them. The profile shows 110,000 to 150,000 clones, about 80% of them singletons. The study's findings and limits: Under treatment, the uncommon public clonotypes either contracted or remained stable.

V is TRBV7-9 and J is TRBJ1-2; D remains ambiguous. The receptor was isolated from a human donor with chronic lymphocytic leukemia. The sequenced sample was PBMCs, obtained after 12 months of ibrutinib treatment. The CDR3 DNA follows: TGTGCCAGCAGCTTATACCTCATTGGTGACTATGGCTACACCTTC. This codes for CASSLYLIGDYGYTF. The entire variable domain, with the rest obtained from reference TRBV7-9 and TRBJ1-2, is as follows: DTGVSQNPRHKITKRGQNVTFRCDPISEHNRLYWYRQTLGQGPEFLTYFQNEAQLEKSRLLSDRFSAERPKGSFSTLEIQRTEQGDSAMYLCASSLYLIGDYGYTFGSGTRLTVV.